The T cell receptor beta chain described here comes from a study of identical twins. V lost 2 bases to trimming and J lost 2 bases, with 9 bases between them. Germline V gene data show CDR1 as SGHRS and CDR2 as YFSETQ. The CDR3 length is 14 residues. TCRdb independently ran MiXCR on the 5' RACE reads; one entry per CDR3 protein. The sample includes 470,000 or so distinct CDR3 sequences, 24% of them seen just once. These records were also assigned to another study, of T cells expressing NK-cell markers.

The TCR originated in a woman under 30 in good health. The chain employs TRBV5-1 and TRBJ2-3; D is perhaps TRBD2 (5 bases). Sequenced material: CD4+ T cells sorted from blood. In DNA form, the CDR3 reads TGCGCCAGCAGCTTTTTAGCGTCCACAGATACGCAGTATTTT. Its protein product is CASSFLASTDTQYF.